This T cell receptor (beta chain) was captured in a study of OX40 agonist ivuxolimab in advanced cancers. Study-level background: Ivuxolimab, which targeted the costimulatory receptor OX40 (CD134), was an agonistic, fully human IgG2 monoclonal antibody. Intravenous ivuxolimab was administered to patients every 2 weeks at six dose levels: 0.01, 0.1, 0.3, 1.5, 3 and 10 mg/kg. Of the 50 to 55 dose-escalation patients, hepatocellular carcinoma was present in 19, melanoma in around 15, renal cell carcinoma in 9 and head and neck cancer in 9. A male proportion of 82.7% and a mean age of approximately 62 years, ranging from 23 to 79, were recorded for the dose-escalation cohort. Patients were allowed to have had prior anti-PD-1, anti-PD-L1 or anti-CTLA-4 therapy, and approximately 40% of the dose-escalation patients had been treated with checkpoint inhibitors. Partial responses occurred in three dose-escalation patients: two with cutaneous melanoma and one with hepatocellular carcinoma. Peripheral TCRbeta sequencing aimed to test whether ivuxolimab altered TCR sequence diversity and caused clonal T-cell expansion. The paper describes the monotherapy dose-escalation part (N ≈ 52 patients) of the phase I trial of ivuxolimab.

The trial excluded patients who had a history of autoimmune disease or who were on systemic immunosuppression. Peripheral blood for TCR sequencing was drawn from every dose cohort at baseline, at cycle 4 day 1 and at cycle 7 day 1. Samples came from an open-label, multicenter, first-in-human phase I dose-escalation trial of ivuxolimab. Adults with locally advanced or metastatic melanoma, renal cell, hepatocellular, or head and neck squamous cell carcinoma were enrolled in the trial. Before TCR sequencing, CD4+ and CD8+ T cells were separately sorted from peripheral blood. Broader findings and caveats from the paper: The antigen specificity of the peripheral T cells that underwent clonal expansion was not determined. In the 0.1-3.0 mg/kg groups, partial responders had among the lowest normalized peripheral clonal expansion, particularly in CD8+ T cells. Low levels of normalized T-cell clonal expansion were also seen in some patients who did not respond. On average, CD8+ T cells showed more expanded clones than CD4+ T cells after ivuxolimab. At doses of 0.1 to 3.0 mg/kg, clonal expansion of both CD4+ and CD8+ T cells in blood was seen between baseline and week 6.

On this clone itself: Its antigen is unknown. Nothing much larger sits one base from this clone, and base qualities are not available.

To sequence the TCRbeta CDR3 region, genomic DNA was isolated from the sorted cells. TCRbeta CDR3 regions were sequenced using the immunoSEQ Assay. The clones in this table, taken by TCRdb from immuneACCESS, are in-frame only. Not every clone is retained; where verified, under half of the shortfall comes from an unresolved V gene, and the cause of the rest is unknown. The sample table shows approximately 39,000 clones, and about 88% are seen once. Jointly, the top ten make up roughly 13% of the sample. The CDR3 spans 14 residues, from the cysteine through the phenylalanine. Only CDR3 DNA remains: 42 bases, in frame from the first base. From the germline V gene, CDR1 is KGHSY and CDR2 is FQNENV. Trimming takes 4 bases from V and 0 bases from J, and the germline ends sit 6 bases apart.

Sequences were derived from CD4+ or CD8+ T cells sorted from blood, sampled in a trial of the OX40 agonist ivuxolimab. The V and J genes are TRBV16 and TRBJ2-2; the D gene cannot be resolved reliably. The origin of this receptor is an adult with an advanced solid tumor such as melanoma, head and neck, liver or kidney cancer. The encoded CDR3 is CASSPSPNTGELFF. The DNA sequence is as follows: TGTGCCAGCAGCCCCAGCCCGAACACCGGGGAGCTGTTTTTT.